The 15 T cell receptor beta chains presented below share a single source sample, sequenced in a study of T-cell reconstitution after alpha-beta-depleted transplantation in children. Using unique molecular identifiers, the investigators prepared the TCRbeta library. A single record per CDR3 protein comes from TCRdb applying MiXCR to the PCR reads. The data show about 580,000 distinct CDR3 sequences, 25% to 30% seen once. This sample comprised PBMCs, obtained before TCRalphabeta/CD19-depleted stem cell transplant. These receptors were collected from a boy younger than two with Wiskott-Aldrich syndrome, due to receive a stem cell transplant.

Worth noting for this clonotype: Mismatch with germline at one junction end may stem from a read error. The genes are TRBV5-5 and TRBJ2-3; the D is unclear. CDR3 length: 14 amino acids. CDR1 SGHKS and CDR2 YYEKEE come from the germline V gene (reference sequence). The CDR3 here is CASSLGYSTATQYF. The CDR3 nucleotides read TGTGCCAGCAGCTTGGGCTATAGCACAGCTACGCAGTATTTT. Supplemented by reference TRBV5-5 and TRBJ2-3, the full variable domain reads DAGVTQSPTHLIKTRGQQVTLRCSPISGHKSVSWYQQVLGQGPQFIFQYYEKEERGRGNFPDRFSARQFPNYSSELNVNALLLGDSALYLCASSLGYSTATQYFGPGTRLTVL.

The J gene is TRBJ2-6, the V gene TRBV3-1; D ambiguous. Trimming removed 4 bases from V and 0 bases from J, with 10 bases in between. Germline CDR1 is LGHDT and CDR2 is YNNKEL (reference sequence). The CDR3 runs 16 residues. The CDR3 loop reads CASSPYLNSGANVLTF. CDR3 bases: TGTGCCAGCAGCCCCTACCTCAACTCTGGGGCCAACGTCCTGACTTTC.

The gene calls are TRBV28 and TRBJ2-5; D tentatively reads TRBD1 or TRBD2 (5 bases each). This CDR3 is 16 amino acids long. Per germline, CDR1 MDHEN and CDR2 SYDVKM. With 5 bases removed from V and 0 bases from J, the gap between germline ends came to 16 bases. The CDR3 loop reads CASSLGRWAYQETQYF. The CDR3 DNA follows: TGTGCCAGCAGTCTGGGACGTTGGGCGTACCAAGAGACCCAGTACTTC.

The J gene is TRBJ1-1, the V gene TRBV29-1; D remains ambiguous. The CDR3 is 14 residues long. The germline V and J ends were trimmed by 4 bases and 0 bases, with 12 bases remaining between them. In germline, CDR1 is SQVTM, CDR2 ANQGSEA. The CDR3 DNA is TGCAGCGTTGCAGGTCAAGCGTTGAACACTGAAGCTTTCTTT. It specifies CSVAGQALNTEAFF.

In nucleotides, the CDR3 is TGTGCCAGCAGCTTAGGTCGGACGGAGACCCAGTACTTC. This sequence encodes CASSLGRTETQYF. The rearrangement uses TRBV7-9 and TRBJ2-5; D is unclear. Per the germline V gene, CDR1 is SEHNR and CDR2 is FQNEAQ (reference sequence). The CDR3 has 13 residues. V dropped 1 base and J dropped 5 bases, with 8 bases sitting between them.

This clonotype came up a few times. CDR3 region: CASSSARGPSYEQYF. As DNA, the CDR3 is TGCGCCAGCAGCTCGGCAAGAGGGCCTTCCTACGAGCAGTACTTC. The chain carries TRBV5-1 and TRBJ2-7, with D perhaps matching TRBD2 (5 bases). Germline CDR1 SGHRS, CDR2 YFSETQ. The CDR3 consists of 15 residues. V lost 3 bases and J lost 1, with 14 bases in between.

CDR3 sequence (DNA): TGTGCCAGCAGTTTTAGAGAGGAGACCCAGTACTTC. It translates to CASSFREETQYF. V usage is TRBV12-3 or TRBV12-4 and J usage is TRBJ2-5; D gene ambiguous. Trimming removed 3 bases at V and 5 bases at J, with 7 bases between. This CDR3 has 12 residues.

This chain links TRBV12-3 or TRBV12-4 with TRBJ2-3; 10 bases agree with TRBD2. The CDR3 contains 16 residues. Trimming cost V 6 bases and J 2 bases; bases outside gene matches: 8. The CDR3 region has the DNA TGTGCCAGCAGCTCCGGACTAGCGGTATACACAGATACGCAGTATTTT. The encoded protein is CASSSGLAVYTDTQYF.

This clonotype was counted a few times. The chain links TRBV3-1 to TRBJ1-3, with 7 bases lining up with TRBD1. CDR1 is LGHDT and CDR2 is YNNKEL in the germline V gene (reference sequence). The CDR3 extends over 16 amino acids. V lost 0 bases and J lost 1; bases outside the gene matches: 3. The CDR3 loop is CASSQDDRVSGNTIYF. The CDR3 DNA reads TGTGCCAGCAGCCAAGACGACAGGGTGTCTGGAAACACCATATATTTT.

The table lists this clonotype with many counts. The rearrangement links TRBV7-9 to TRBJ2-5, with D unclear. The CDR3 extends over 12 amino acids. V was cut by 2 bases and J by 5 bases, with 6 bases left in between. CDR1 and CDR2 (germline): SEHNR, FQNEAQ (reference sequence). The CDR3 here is CASSLRVETQYF. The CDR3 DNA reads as TGTGCCAGCAGCTTAAGGGTCGAGACCCAGTACTTC.

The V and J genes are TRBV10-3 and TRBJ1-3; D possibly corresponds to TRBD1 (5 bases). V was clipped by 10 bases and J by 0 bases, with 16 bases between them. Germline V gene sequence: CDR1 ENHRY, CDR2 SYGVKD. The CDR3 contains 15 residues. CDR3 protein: CATSFGGTSGNTIYF. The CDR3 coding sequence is TGTGCCACCTCCTTCGGGGGGACCTCTGGAAACACCATATATTTT.

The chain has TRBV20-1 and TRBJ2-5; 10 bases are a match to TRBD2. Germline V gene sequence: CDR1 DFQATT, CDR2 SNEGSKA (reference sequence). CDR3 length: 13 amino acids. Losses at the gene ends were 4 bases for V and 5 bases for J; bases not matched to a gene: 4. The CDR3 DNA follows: TGCAGTGCTATTAGAGCGGGGGGGGAGACCCAGTACTTC. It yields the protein CSAIRAGGETQYF.

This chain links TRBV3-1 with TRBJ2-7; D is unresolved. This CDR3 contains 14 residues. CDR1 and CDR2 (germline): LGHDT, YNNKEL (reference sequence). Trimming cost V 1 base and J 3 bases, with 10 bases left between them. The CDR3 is CASSQGFRVYEQYF. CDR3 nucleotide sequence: TGTGCCAGCAGCCAAGGCTTTAGGGTCTACGAGCAGTACTTC.

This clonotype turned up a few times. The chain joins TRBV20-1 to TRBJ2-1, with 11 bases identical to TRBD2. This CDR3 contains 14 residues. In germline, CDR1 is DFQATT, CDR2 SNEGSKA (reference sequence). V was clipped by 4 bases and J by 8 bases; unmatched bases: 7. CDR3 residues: CSATLAGGVYEQFF. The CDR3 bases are TGCAGTGCTACTCTAGCGGGAGGTGTCTATGAGCAGTTCTTC.

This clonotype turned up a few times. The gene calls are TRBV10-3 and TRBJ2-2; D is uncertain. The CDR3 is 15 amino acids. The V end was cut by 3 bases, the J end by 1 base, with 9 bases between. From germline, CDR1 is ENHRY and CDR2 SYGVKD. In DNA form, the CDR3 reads TGTGCCATCAGTGAAGGCAGGATGAACACCGGGGAGCTGTTTTTT. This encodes CAISEGRMNTGELFF.